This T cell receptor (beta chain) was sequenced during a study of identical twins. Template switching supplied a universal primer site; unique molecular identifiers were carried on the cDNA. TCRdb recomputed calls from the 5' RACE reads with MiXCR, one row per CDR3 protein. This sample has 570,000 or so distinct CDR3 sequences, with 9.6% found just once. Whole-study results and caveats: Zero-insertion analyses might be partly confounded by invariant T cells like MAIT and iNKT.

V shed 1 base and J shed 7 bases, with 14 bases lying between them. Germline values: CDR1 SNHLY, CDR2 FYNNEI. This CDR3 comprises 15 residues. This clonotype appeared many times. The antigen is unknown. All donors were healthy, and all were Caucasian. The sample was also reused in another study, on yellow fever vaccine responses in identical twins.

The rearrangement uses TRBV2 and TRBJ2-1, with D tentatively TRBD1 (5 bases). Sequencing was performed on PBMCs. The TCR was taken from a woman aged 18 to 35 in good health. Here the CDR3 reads CASSEEAGIVNEQFF. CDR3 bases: TGTGCCAGCAGTGAAGAGGCAGGGATTGTGAATGAGCAGTTCTTC.